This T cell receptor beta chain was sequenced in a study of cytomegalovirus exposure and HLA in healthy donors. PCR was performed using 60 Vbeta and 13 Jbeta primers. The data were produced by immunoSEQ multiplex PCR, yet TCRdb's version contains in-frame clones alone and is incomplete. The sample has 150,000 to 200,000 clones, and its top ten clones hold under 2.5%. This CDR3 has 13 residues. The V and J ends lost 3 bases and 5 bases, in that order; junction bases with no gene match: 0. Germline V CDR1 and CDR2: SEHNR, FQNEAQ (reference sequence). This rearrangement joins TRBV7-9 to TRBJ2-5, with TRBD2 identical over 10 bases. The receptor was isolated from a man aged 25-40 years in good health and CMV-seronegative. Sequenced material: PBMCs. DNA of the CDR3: TGTGCCAGCAGCTTTAGCGGGAGGGAGACCCAGTACTTC. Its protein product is CASSFSGRETQYF.